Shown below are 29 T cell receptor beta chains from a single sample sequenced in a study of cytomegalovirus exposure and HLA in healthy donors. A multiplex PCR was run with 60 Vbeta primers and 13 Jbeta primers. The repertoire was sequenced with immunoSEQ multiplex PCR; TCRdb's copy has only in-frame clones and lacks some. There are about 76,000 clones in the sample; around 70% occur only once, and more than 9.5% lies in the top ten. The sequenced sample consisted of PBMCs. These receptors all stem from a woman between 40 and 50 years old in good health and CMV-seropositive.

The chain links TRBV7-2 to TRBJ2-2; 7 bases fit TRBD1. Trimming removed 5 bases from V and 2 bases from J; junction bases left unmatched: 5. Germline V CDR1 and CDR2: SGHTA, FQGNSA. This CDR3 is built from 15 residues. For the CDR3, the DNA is TGTGCCAGCAGCCACGGGACAGTCAACACCGGGGAGCTGTTTTTT. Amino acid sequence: CASSHGTVNTGELFF. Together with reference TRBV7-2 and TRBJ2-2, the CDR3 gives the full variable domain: GAGVSQSPSNKVTEKGKDVELRCDPISGHTALYWYRQSLGQGLEFLIYFQGNSAPDKSGLPSDRFSAERTGGSVSTLTIQRTQQEDSAVYLCASSHGTVNTGELFFGEGSRLTVL.

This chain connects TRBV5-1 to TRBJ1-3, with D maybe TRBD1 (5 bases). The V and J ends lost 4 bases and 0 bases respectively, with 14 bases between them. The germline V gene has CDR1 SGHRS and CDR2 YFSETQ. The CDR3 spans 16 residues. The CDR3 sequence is CASSVGQQSSGNTIYF. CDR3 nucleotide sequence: TGCGCCAGCAGCGTAGGACAACAGAGCTCTGGAAACACCATATATTTT.

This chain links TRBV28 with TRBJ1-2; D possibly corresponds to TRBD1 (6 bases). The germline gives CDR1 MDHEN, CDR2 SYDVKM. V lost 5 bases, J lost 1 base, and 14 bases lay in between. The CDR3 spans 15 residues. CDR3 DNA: TGTGCCAGCAGTGTACAGGGCCGCATTAACTATGGCTACACCTTC. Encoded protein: CASSVQGRINYGYTF.

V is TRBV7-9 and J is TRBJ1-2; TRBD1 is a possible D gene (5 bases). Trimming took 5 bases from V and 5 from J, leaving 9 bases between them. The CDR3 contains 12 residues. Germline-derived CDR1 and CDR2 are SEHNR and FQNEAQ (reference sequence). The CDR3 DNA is TGTGCCAGCAGCGAAGACAGATATGGCTACACCTTC. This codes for CASSEDRYGYTF. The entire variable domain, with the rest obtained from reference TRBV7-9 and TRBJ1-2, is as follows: DTGVSQNPRHKITKRGQNVTFRCDPISEHNRLYWYRQTLGQGPEFLTYFQNEAQLEKSRLLSDRFSAERPKGSFSTLEIQRTEQGDSAMYLCASSEDRYGYTFGSGTRLTVV.

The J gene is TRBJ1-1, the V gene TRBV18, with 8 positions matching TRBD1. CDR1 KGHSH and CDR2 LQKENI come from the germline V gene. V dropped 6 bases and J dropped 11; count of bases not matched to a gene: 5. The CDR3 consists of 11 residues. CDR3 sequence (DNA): TGTGCCAGCTCGCAGGGGGCCGTGGCTTTCTTT. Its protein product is CASSQGAVAFF. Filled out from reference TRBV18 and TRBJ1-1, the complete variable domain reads NAGVMQNPRHLVRRRGQEARLRCSPMKGHSHVYWYRQLPEEGLKFMVYLQKENIIDESGMPKERFSAEFPKEGPSILRIQQVVRGDSAAYFCASSQGAVAFFGQGTRLTVV.

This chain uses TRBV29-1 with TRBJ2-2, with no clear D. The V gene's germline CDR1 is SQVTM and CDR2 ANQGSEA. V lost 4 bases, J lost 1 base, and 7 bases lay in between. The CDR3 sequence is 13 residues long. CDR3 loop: CSVVTLNTGELFF. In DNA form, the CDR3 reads TGCAGCGTTGTGACTCTGAACACCGGGGAGCTGTTTTTT.

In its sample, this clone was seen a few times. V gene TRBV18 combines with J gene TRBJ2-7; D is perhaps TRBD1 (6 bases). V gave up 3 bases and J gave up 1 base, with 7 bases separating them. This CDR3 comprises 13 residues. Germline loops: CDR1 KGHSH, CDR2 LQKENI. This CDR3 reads CASSPQGSYEQYF. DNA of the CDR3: TGTGCCAGCTCACCGCAGGGGTCCTACGAGCAGTACTTC.

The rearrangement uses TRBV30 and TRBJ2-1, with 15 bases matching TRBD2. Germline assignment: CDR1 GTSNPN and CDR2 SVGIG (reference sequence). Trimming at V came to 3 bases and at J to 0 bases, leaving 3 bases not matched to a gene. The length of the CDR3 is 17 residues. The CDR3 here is CAWRGLAGGFSYNEQFF. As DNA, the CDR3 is TGTGCCTGGAGGGGACTAGCGGGGGGATTCTCCTACAATGAGCAGTTCTTC.

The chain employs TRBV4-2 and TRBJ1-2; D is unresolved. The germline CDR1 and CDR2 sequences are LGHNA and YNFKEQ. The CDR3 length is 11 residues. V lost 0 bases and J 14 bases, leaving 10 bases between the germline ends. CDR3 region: CASSQDGGPTF. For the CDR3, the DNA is TGTGCCAGCAGCCAAGATGGAGGGCCAACCTTC.

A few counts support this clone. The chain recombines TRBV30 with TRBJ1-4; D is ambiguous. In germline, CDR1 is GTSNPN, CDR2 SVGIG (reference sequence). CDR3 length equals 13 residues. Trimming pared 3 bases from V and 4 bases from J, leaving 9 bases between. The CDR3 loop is CAWSLGYNEKLFF. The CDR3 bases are TGTGCCTGGAGCCTGGGCTATAATGAAAAACTGTTTTTT.

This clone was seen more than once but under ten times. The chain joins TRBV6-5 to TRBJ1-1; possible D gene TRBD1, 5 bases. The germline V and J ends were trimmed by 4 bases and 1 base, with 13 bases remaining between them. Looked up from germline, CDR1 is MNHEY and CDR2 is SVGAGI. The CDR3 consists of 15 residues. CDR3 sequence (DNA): TGTGCCAGCAGTTCCGTTGTGGGGGGGAACACTGAAGCTTTCTTT. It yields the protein CASSSVVGGNTEAFF.

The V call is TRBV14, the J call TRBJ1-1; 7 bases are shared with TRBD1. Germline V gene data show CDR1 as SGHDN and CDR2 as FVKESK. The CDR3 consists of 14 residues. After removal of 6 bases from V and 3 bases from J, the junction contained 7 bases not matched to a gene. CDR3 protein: CASRLTGWYTEAFF. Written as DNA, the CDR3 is TGTGCCAGCAGATTGACAGGGTGGTACACTGAAGCTTTCTTT.

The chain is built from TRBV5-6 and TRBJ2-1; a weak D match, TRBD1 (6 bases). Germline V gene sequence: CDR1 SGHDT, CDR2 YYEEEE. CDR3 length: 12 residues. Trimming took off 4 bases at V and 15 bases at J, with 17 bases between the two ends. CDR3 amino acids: CASSGYRDNLFF. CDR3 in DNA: TGTGCCAGCAGCGGGTACCGGGACAATCTGTTCTTC.

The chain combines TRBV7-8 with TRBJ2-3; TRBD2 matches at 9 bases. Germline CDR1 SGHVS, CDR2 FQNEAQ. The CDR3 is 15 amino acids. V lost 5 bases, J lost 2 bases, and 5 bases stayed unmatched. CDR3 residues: CASSPGLATTDTQYF. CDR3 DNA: TGTGCCAGCAGCCCGGGACTAGCAACCACAGATACGCAGTATTTT.

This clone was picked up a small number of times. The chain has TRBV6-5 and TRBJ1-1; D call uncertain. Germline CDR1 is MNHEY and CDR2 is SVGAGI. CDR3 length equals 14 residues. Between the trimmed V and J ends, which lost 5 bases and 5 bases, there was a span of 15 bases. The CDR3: CASSTPGEGTEAFF. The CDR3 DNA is TGTGCCAGCAGTACCCCCGGGGAAGGGACTGAAGCTTTCTTT.

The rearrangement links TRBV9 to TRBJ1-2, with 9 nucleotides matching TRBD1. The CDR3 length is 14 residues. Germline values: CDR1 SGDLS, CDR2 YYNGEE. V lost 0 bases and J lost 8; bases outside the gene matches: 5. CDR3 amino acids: CASSVGGQGEGYTF. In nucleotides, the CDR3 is TGTGCCAGCAGCGTAGGGGGACAGGGTGAAGGCTACACCTTC.

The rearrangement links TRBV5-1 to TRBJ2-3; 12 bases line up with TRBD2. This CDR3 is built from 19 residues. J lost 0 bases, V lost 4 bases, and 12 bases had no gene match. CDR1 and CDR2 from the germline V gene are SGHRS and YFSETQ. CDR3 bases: TGCGCCAGCAGCAGGGGCCGGACTAGCGGGATTCCTAGCACAGATACGCAGTATTTT. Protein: CASSRGRTSGIPSTDTQYF.

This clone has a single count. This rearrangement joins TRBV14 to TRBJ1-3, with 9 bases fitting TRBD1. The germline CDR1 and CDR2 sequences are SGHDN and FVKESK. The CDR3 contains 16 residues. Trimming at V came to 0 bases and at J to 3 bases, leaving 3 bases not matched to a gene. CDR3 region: CASSQEDRGFGNTIYF. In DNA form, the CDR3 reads TGTGCCAGCAGCCAAGAGGACAGGGGATTTGGAAACACCATATATTTT.

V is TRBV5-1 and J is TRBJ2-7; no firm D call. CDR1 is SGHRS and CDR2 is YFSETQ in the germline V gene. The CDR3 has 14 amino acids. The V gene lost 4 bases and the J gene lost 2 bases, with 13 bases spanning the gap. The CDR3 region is CASSLLVGTYEQYF. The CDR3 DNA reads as TGCGCCAGCAGCCTGCTTGTGGGCACCTACGAGCAGTACTTC.

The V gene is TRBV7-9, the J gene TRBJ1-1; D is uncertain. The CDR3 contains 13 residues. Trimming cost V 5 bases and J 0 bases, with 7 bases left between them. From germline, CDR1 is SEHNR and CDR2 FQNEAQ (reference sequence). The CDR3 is CASSPQLNTEAFF. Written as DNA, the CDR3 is TGTGCCAGCAGCCCCCAGTTGAACACTGAAGCTTTCTTT.

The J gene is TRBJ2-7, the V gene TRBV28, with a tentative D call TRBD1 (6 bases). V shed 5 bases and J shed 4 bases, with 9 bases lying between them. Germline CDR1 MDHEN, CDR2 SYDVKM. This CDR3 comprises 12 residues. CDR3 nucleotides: TGTGCCAGCAGTCCCCAGGGGTACGAGCAGTACTTC. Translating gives CASSPQGYEQYF.

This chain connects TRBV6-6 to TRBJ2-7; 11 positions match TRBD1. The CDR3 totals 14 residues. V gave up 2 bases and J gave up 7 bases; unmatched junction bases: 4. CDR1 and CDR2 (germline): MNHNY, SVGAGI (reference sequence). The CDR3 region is CASSYGQGAGEQYF. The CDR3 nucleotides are TGTGCCAGCAGTTACGGACAGGGGGCAGGTGAGCAGTACTTC.

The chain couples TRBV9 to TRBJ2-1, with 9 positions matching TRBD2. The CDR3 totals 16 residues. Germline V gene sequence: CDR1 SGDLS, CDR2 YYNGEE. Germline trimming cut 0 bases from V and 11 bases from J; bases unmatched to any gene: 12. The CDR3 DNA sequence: TGTGCCAGCAGCGTAGGTGGAGCGGGGGGACCAGTCCAGCAGTTCTTC. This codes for CASSVGGAGGPVQQFF.

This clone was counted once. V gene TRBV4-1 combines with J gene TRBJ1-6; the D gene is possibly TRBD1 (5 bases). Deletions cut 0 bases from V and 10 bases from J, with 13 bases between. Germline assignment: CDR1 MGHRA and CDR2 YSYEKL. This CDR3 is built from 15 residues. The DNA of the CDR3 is TGCGCCAGCAGCCAAGATAGTCGGGGGTCCTCACCCCTCCACTTT. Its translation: CASSQDSRGSSPLHF.

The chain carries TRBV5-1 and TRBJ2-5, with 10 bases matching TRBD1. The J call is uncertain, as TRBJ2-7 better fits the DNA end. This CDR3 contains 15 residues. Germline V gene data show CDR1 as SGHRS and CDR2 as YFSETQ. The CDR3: CASSGGQGRVYEQYF. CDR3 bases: TGCGCCAGCAGCGGGGGACAGGGGAGGGTCTACGAGCAGTACTTC.

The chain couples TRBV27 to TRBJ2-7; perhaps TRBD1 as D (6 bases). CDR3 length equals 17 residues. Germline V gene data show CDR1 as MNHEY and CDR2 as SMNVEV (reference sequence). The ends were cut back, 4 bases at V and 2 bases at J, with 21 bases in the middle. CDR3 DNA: TGTGCCAGCAGTTCTAATGGGGACACTGACCATCCCTACGAGCAGTACTTC. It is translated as CASSSNGDTDHPYEQYF.

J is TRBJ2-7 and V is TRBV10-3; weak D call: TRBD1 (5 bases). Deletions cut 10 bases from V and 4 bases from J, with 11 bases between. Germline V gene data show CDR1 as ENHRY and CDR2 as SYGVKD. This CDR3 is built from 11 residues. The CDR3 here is CATQGRYEQYF. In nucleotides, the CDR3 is TGTGCCACCCAGGGCAGGTACGAGCAGTACTTC.

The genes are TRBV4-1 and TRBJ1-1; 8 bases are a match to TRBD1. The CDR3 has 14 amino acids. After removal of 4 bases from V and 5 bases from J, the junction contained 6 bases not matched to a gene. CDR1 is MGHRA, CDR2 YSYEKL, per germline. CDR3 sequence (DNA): TGCGCCAGCAGCCTTGACGACAGGGGAACTGAAGCTTTCTTT. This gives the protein CASSLDDRGTEAFF.

The CDR3 bases are TGTGCCAGCAGCTTATCACGGGTTCAGCCCCAGCATTTT. Protein product: CASSLSRVQPQHF. The chain employs TRBV5-8 and TRBJ1-5; D gene uncertain. Germline loops: CDR1 SGHTS, CDR2 YDEGEE. V gave up 2 bases and J gave up 6 bases, with 9 bases separating them. The CDR3 contains 13 residues.